This T cell receptor beta chain is drawn from a study of technical replicates of blood from several donors. V was shortened by 5 bases and J by 10 bases, with 11 bases between the two germline ends. The CDR3 is 11 amino acids. The V gene's germline CDR1 is SEHNR and CDR2 FQNEAQ (reference sequence). Libraries were prepared by immunoSEQ multiplex PCR; TCRdb keeps only in-frame clonotypes and omits some of them. The sample includes around 65,000 clones, 80% to 90% of them seen just once. Sample: PBMCs. The chain combines TRBV7-9 with TRBJ1-1; D gene ambiguous. This clonotype was sampled from a human donor in good health. Some clones in this sample may be carry-over from other donors' samples. The CDR3 sequence: CASSHGSGAFF. The CDR3 DNA follows: TGTGCCAGCAGCCACGGTTCGGGAGCTTTCTTT.